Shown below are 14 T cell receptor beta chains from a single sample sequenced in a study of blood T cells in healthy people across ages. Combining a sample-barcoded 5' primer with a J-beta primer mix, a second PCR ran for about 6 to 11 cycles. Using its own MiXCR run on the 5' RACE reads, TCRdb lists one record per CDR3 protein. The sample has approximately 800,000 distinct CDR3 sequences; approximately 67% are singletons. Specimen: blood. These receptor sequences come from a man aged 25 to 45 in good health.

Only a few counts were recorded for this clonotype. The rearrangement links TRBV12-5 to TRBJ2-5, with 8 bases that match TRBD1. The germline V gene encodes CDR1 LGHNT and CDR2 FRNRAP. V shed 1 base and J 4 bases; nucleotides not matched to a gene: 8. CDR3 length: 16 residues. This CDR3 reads CASGLGGQGARETQYF. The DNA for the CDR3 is TGTGCTAGTGGTTTGGGCGGCCAGGGGGCCCGAGAGACCCAGTACTTC.

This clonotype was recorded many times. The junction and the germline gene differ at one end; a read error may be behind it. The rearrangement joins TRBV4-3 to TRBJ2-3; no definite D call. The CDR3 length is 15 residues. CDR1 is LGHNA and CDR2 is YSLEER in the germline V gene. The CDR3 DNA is TGCGCCAGCAGACAAGAGACTGCTACAACAGATACGCAGTATTTT. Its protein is CASRQETATTDTQYF.

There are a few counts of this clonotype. The chain's CDR3 is CASSSMKGYYEQYF. The CDR3 nucleotides read TGTGCCAGCAGCTCAATGAAAGGGTACTACGAGCAGTACTTC. The chain carries TRBV7-2 and TRBJ2-7, with unresolved D. CDR3 length equals 14 residues. From germline, CDR1 is SGHTA and CDR2 FQGNSA. With 4 bases removed from V and 3 bases from J, the gap between germline ends came to 13 bases.

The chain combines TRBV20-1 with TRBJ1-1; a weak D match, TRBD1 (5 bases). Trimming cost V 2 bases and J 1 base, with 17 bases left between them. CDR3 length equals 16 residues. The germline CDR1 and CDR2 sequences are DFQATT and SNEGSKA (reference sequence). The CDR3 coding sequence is TGCAGTGCTAGAACCGACCCGGGACCGTCGAACACTGAAGCTTTCTTT. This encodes CSARTDPGPSNTEAFF.

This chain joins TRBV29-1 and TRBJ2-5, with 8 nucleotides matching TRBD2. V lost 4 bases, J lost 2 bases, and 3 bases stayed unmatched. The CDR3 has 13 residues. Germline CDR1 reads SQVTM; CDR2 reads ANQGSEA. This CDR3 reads CSVARGEQETQYF. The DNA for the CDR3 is TGCAGCGTTGCGCGGGGGGAACAAGAGACCCAGTACTTC.

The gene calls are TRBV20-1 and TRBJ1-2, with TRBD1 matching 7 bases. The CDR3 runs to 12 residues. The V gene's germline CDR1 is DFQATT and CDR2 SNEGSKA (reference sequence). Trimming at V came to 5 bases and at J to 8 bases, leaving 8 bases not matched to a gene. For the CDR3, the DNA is TGCAGTGCTCCCGACAGGGCTCTCGGCTACACCTTC. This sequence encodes CSAPDRALGYTF.

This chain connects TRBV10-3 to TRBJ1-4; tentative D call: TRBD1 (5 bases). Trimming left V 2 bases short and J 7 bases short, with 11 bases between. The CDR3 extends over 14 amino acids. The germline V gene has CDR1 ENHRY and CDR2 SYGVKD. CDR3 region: CAISERGTGEKLFF. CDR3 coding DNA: TGTGCCATCAGTGAGAGAGGGACCGGTGAAAAACTGTTTTTT.

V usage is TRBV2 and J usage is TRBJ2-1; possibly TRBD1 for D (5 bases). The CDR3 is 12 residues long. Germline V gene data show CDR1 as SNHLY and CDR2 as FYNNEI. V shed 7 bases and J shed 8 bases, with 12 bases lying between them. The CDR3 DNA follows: TGTGCCAGCATCGAAGGGGTTCATGAGCAGTTCTTC. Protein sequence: CASIEGVHEQFF.

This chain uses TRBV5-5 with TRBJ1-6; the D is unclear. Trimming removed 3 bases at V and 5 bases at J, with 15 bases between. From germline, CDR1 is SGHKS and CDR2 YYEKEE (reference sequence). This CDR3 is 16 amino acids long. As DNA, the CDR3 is TGTGCCAGCAGCTCGGTCCCTGGGAATCATAATTCACCCCTCCACTTT. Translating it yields CASSSVPGNHNSPLHF. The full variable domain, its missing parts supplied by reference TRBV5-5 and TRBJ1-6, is DAGVTQSPTHLIKTRGQQVTLRCSPISGHKSVSWYQQVLGQGPQFIFQYYEKEERGRGNFPDRFSARQFPNYSSELNVNALLLGDSALYLCASSSVPGNHNSPLHFGNGTRLTVT.

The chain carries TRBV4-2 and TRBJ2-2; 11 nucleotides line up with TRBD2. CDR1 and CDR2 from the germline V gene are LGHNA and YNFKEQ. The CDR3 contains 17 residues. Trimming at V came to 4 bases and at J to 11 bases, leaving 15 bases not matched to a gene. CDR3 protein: CASSPQPKTSGATELFF. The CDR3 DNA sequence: TGTGCCAGCAGCCCACAACCCAAGACTAGCGGGGCCACAGAGCTGTTTTTT.

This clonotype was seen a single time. CDR3 sequence reads: CASSQEPGQGGEAFF. In nucleotides, the CDR3 is TGCGCCAGCAGCCAAGAACCGGGACAGGGAGGTGAAGCTTTCTTT. The chain links TRBV4-3 to TRBJ1-1, with TRBD1 identical over 9 bases. The CDR3 extends over 15 amino acids. The germline V gene has CDR1 LGHNA and CDR2 YSLEER. The V segment lost 0 bases and the J segment 7 bases; nucleotides outside the gene matches: 6.

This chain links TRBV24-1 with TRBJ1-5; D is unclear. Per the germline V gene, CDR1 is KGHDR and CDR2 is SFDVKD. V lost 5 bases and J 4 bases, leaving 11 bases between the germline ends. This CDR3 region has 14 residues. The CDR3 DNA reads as TGTGCCACCAGTGCTCACTCAGGAAATCAGCCCCAGCATTTT. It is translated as CATSAHSGNQPQHF.

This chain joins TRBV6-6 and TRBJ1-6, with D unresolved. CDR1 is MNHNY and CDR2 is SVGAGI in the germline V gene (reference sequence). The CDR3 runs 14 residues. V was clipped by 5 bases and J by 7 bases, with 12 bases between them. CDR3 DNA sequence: TGTGCCAGCAGTCTGCGGGTGGAGAATTCACCCCTCCACTTT. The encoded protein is CASSLRVENSPLHF.

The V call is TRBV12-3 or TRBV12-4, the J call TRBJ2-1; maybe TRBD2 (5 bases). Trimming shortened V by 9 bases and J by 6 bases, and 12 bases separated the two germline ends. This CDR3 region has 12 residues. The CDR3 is CASTGFPNEQFF. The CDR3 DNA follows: TGTGCCAGTACGGGGTTCCCCAATGAGCAGTTCTTC.